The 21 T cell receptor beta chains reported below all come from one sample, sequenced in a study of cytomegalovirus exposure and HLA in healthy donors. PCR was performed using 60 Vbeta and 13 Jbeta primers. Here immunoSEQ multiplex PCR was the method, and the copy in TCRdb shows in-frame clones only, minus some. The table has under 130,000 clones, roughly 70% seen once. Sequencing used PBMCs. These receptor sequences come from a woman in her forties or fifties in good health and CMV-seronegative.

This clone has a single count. In DNA form, the CDR3 reads TGCGCCAGCAGCTTGGCCGGAGCTTCCTTAGGGACTCTAGGTGGCTACACCTTC. Translation gives CASSLAGASLGTLGGYTF. The rearrangement links TRBV5-1 to TRBJ1-2; D is possibly TRBD1 (5 bases). Germline CDR1 is SGHRS and CDR2 is YFSETQ. The CDR3 has 18 residues. Deletions cut 0 bases from V and 7 bases from J, with 25 bases between.

This chain's CDR3 is CASSPGTEYQPQHF. The DNA for the CDR3 is TGTGCCAGCAGCCCCGGGACAGAGTATCAGCCCCAGCATTTT. V is TRBV28 and J is TRBJ1-5; 7 bases are shared with TRBD1. Germline CDR1 reads MDHEN; CDR2 reads SYDVKM. V lost 6 bases to trimming and J lost 5 bases; unmatched junction nucleotides: 7. CDR3 length: 14 residues.

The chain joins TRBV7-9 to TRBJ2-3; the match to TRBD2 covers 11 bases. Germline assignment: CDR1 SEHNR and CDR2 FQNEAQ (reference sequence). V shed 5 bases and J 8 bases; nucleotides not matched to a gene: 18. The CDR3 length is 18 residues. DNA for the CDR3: TGTGCCAGCAGCCCTATCGGGACTAGCGGCAAACATACCGTTACGCAGTATTTT. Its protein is CASSPIGTSGKHTVTQYF.

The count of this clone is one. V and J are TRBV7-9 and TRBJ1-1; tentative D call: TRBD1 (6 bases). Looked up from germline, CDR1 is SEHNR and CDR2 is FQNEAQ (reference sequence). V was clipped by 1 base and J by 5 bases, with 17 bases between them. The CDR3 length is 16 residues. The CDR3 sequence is CASSLGWGHSATEAFF. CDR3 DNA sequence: TGTGCCAGCAGCTTAGGATGGGGACACAGTGCTACTGAAGCTTTCTTT.

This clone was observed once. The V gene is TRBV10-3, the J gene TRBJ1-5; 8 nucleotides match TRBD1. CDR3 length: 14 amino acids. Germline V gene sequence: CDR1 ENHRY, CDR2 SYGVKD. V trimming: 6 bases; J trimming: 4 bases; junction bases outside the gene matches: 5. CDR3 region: CAISNDRGNQPQHF. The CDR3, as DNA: TGTGCCATCAGCAACGACAGGGGAAATCAGCCCCAGCATTTT.

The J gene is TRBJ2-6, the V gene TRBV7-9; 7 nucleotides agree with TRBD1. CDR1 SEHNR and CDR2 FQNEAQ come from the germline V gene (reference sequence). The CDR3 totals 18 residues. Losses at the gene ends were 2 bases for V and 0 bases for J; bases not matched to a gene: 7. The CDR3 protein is CASSLLTGAYSGANVLTF. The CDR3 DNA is TGTGCCAGCAGCTTACTAACAGGGGCCTACTCTGGGGCCAACGTCCTGACTTTC.

The CDR3 reads CATGGLVAYEQYF. The CDR3, as DNA: TGTGCCACCGGGGGGCTCGTAGCCTACGAGCAGTACTTC. V and J are TRBV10-3 and TRBJ2-7; weak D call: TRBD2 (7 bases). V was pared by 10 bases and J by 2 bases, with 15 bases between. The germline V gene has CDR1 ENHRY and CDR2 SYGVKD. This CDR3 has 13 amino acids.

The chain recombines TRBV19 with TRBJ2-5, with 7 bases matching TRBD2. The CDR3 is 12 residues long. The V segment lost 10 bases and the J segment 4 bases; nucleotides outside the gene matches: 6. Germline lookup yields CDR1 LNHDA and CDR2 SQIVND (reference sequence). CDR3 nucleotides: TGTGCCACCCATGGGGGGGGAGAGACCCAGTACTTC. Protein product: CATHGGGETQYF.

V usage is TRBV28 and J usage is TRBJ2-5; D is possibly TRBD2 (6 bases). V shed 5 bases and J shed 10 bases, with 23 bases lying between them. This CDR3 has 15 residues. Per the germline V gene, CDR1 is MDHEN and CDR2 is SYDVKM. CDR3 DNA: TGTGCCAGCAGTCGGGGGACGTCACGGGAGAGAGTCCAGTACTTC. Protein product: CASSRGTSRERVQYF.

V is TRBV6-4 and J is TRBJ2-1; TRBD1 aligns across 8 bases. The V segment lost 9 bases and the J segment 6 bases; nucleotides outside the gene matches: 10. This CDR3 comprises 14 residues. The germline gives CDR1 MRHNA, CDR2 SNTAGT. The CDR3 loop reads CASPRTGSINEQFF. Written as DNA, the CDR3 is TGTGCCAGTCCACGGACAGGGAGTATCAATGAGCAGTTCTTC.

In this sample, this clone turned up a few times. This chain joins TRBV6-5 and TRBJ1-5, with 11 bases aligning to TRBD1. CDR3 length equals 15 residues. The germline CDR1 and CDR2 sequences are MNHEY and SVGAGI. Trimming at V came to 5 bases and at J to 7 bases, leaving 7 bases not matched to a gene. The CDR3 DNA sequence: TGTGCCAGCAGTCCCGGGACAGGGGGTTTGCAGCCCCAGCATTTT. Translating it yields CASSPGTGGLQPQHF.

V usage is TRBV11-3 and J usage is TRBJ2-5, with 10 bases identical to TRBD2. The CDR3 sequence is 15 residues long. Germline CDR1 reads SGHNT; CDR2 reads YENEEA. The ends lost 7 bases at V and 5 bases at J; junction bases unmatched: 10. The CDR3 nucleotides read TGTGCCAGCAATCGAAAAGCGGGAGGGGGGGAGACCCAGTACTTC. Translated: CASNRKAGGGETQYF.

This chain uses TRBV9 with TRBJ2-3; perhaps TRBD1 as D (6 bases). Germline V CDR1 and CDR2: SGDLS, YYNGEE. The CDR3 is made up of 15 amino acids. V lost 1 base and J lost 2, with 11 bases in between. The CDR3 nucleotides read TGTGCCAGCAGCGTATGGGACACTTCCACAGATACGCAGTATTTT. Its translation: CASSVWDTSTDTQYF.

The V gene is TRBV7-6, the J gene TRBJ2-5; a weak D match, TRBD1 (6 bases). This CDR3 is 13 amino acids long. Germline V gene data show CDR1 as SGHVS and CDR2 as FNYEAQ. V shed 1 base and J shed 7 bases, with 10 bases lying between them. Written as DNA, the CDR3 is TGTGCCAGCAGCTTAGACAGGGTAGGGACCCAGTACTTC. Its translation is CASSLDRVGTQYF.

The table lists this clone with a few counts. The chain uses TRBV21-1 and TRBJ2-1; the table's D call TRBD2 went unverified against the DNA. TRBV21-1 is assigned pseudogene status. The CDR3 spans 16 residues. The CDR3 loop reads CASSKVPLAAYNEQFF. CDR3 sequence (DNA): TGTGCCAGCAGCAAAGTGCCTCTAGCGGCCTACAATGAGCAGTTCTTC.

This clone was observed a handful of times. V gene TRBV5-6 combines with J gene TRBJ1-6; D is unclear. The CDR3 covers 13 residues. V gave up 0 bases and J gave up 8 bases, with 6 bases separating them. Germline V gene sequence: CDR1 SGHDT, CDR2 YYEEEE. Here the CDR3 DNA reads TGTGCCAGCAGCTTGGCCCTCGATTCACCCCTCCACTTT. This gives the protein CASSLALDSPLHF.

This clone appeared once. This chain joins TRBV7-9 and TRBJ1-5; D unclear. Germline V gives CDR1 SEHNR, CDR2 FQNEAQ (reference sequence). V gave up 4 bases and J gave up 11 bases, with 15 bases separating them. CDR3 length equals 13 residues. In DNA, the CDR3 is TGTGCCAGCAGCTCGTATCGGGAGCCGACCCAGCATTTT. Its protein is CASSSYREPTQHF.

As DNA, the CDR3 is TGCGCCAGCAGCCAAGTTACCGGGACAGATAATCAGCCCCAGCATTTT. Protein: CASSQVTGTDNQPQHF. The gene calls are TRBV4-1 and TRBJ1-5, with 7 bases that match TRBD1. The CDR3 covers 16 residues. The V segment lost 1 base and the J segment 4 bases; nucleotides outside the gene matches: 7. The V gene's germline CDR1 is MGHRA and CDR2 YSYEKL.

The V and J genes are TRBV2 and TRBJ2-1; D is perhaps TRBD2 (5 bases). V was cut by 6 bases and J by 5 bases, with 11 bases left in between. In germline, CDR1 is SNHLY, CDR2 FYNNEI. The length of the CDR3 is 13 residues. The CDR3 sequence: CASRDSADNEQFF. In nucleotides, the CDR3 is TGTGCCAGCAGGGACTCCGCCGACAATGAGCAGTTCTTC.

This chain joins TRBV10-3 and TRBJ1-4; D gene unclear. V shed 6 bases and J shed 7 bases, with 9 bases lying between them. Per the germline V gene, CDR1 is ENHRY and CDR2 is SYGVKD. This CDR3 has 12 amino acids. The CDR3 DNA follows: TGTGCCATCAGGAGGGTTTGTGAAAAACTGTTTTTT. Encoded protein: CAIRRVCEKLFF.

The CDR3 DNA reads TGTGCCAGCAGTTTATGGAGTAGTTGGGCTAGCGGACCCTCCTACAATGAGCAGTTCTTC. Translating gives CASSLWSSWASGPSYNEQFF. This chain connects TRBV28 to TRBJ2-1; 7 positions agree with TRBD2. The CDR3 runs to 20 residues. The germline V gene encodes CDR1 MDHEN and CDR2 SYDVKM. The junction had 14 bases not matched to a gene; V was cut back by 0 bases and J by 0 bases.